The 22 T cell receptor beta chains in this list originate from one sample, sequenced in a study of yellow fever vaccine responses in identical twins. One entry per CDR3 protein, called by TCRdb with MiXCR from the RT-PCR reads. This sample has 650 to 800 distinct CDR3 sequences, with 80% to 90% found just once. The material sequenced was T cells from blood (PBMCs), unsorted or a sorted subset (not recorded which), taken before or after yellow fever vaccination (not recorded which). Receptor source: a female donor who received the yellow fever vaccine.

The table lists this clonotype with a count of one. This CDR3 reads CASSPYRGLTLRLAGPGGELFF. Here the CDR3 DNA reads TGTGCCAGCAGCCCTTACAGGGGACTAACGTTACGACTAGCGGGGCCTGGCGGGGAGCTGTTTTTT. The V call is TRBV4-2, the J call TRBJ2-2; 11 bases are a match to TRBD2. CDR1 and CDR2 from the germline V gene are LGHNA and YNFKEQ. V gave up 4 bases and J gave up 7 bases; unmatched junction bases: 26. CDR3 length: 22 residues.

This chain joins TRBV24-1 and TRBJ1-1; D ambiguous. This CDR3 comprises 10 residues. Trimming removed 9 bases at V and 8 bases at J, with 9 bases between. Germline CDR1 KGHDR, CDR2 SFDVKD. The CDR3 DNA reads TGTGCCACCTCGGACGGGGAAGCTTTCTTT. Residues: CATSDGEAFF.

The chain joins TRBV2 to TRBJ2-1; no clear D gene. The CDR3 consists of 15 residues. V dropped 3 bases and J dropped 1 base, with 10 bases sitting between them. Germline V lookup: CDR1 SNHLY, CDR2 FYNNEI. In nucleotides, the CDR3 is TGTGCCAGCAGTGACCGGGCATCGTCCTACAATGAGCAGTTCTTC. Translation gives CASSDRASSYNEQFF.

The CDR3 DNA follows: TGTGCCATCAGTCGGGGGGGCCAAGCAGATACGCAGTATTTT. Its translation: CAISRGGQADTQYF. The chain is built from TRBV10-3 and TRBJ2-3; 8 bases align to TRBD2. Germline CDR1 reads ENHRY; CDR2 reads SYGVKD. This CDR3 spans 14 amino acids. The V and J ends lost 5 bases and 4 bases, in that order; junction bases with no gene match: 5.

A single count supports this clonotype. V usage is TRBV18 and J usage is TRBJ1-4; tentatively, D is TRBD1 (6 bases). Germline values: CDR1 KGHSH, CDR2 LQKENI. V shed 3 bases and J shed 6 bases, with 14 bases lying between them. There are 15 residues in the CDR3. This CDR3 reads CASSPWTEGDEKLFF. The CDR3 region has the DNA TGTGCCAGCTCACCCTGGACAGAGGGGGATGAAAAACTGTTTTTT.

The chain joins TRBV10-3 to TRBJ1-5; D is unresolved. Trimming cost V 4 bases and J 2 bases, with 6 bases left between them. Germline CDR1 is ENHRY and CDR2 is SYGVKD. CDR3 size: 13 residues. The CDR3 coding sequence is TGTGCCATCAGTGCGACGGGCAATCAGCCCCAGCATTTT. Its translation is CAISATGNQPQHF.

This chain links TRBV18 with TRBJ1-5; D unclear. The CDR3 is 16 amino acids. V lost 3 bases and J 2 bases, leaving 14 bases between the germline ends. CDR1 KGHSH and CDR2 LQKENI come from the germline V gene. CDR3 residues: CASSPRAPEGNQPQHF. The CDR3 DNA reads TGTGCCAGCTCACCCCGGGCCCCCGAGGGCAATCAGCCCCAGCATTTT.

The gene calls are TRBV29-1 and TRBJ1-3; 8 bases are shared with TRBD1. CDR3 length equals 17 residues. The germline CDR1 and CDR2 sequences are SQVTM and ANQGSEA. Unmatched junction bases numbered 13, after V lost 6 bases and J lost 0 bases. In nucleotides, the CDR3 is TGCAGCGTCCAACCCAGGGGGCGATCCAGCTCTGGAAACACCATATATTTT. It specifies CSVQPRGRSSSGNTIYF. The entire variable domain, with the rest obtained from reference TRBV29-1 and TRBJ1-3, is as follows: SAVISQKPSRDICQRGTSLTIQCQVDSQVTMMFWYRQQPGQSLTLIATANQGSEATYESGFVIDKFPISRPNLTFSTLTVSNMSPEDSSIYLCSVQPRGRSSSGNTIYFGEGSWLTVV.

The chain links TRBV11-1 to TRBJ1-1; the D is unclear. This CDR3 region has 12 residues. The V end lost 2 bases, the J end lost 8 bases, and 9 bases lay between the germline ends. CDR1 and CDR2 (germline): SGHAT, FQDESV (reference sequence). CDR3 amino acids: CASSLSESEAFF. Written as DNA, the CDR3 is TGTGCCAGCAGCTTATCGGAGTCGGAAGCTTTCTTT.

The gene calls are TRBV5-1 and TRBJ2-5; the D gene is possibly TRBD1 (6 bases). The CDR3 sequence is 13 residues long. The germline CDR1 and CDR2 sequences are SGHRS and YFSETQ. The V end lost 5 bases, the J end lost 2 bases, and 10 bases lay between the germline ends. CDR3 protein: CASRYGTQETQYF. The CDR3 DNA reads TGCGCCAGCAGATACGGGACACAAGAGACCCAGTACTTC.

The rearrangement joins TRBV6-1 to TRBJ2-7, with D unresolved. The CDR3 sequence is 13 residues long. V lost 5 bases and J lost 1, with 9 bases in between. Germline V gene lookup returns CDR1 MNHNS and CDR2 SASEGT. CDR3 loop: CASSPQSSYEQYF. For the CDR3, the DNA is TGTGCCAGCAGTCCACAGTCGTCCTACGAGCAGTACTTC.

The genes are TRBV19 and TRBJ2-2; a weak D match, TRBD1 (6 bases). V was shortened by 8 bases and J by 6 bases, with 19 bases between the two germline ends. Germline lookup yields CDR1 LNHDA and CDR2 SQIVND (reference sequence). This CDR3 region has 15 residues. Written as DNA, the CDR3 is TGTGCCAGTTCGAACCCCGGGACAATCGCCGGGGAGCTGTTTTTT. It specifies CASSNPGTIAGELFF.

The chain recombines TRBV4-2 with TRBJ2-2; 7 bases align to TRBD1. Germline CDR1 is LGHNA and CDR2 is YNFKEQ. V shed 1 base and J 0 bases; nucleotides not matched to a gene: 8. The CDR3 runs 18 residues. The CDR3, as DNA: TGTGCCAGCAGCCAAGTTCTCGGACAGGACGCGAACACCGGGGAGCTGTTTTTT. Translated, it gives CASSQVLGQDANTGELFF.

V usage is TRBV6-5 and J usage is TRBJ1-3; TRBD1 might be the D (6 bases). V lost 0 bases, J lost 0 bases, and 9 bases lay in between. Germline values: CDR1 MNHEY, CDR2 SVGAGI. The length of the CDR3 is 16 residues. As DNA, the CDR3 is TGTGCCAGCAGTTACTCAATGACAGGCTCTGGAAACACCATATATTTT. Translating it yields CASSYSMTGSGNTIYF.

The CDR3 region has the DNA TGTGCCACCAGCAGAGGAGTGAACACTGAAGCTTTCTTT. Residues: CATSRGVNTEAFF. The chain combines TRBV15 with TRBJ1-1; D not resolved. Trimming removed 1 base from V and 0 bases from J, with 3 bases in between. Germline V CDR1 and CDR2: LNHNV, YYDKDF (reference sequence). The CDR3 contains 13 residues.

V usage is TRBV7-9 and J usage is TRBJ1-1; D is ambiguous. V shed 0 bases and J shed 1 base, with 3 bases lying between them. Germline CDR1 and CDR2: SEHNR and FQNEAQ (reference sequence). There are 13 residues in the CDR3. CDR3 amino acids: CASSLAQNTEAFF. DNA of the CDR3: TGTGCCAGCAGCTTAGCGCAGAACACTGAAGCTTTCTTT.

V and J are TRBV15 and TRBJ1-1, with D unresolved. Germline loops: CDR1 LNHNV, CDR2 YYDKDF (reference sequence). The V gene lost 1 base and the J gene lost 5 bases, with 11 bases spanning the gap. This CDR3 is built from 14 residues. CDR3 nucleotides: TGTGCCACCAGCAGAGCCTCATCGTTGACTGAAGCTTTCTTT. Translated, it gives CATSRASSLTEAFF.

The chain combines TRBV11-1 with TRBJ2-3; D possibly matches TRBD1 or TRBD2 (5 bases each). V was pared by 5 bases and J by 4 bases, with 22 bases between. The CDR3 length is 17 residues. The germline V gene has CDR1 SGHAT and CDR2 FQDESV (reference sequence). DNA of the CDR3: TGTGCCAGCAGCCCCTATACGGGGCTGGGGATCGCAGATACGCAGTATTTT. Translating it yields CASSPYTGLGIADTQYF.

The chain links TRBV11-3 to TRBJ2-1; 8 bases fit TRBD2. The J segment lost 7 bases and the V segment lost 4 bases, leaving 9 bases of the junction unmatched. CDR1 SGHNT and CDR2 YENEEA come from the germline V gene. The CDR3 consists of 15 residues. Here the CDR3 reads CASSSPRGGLNEQFF. The DNA for the CDR3 is TGTGCCAGCAGCTCCCCCCGGGGGGGCCTTAATGAGCAGTTCTTC.

The chain is built from TRBV11-2 and TRBJ1-5; D may be TRBD1 (5 bases). Germline CDR1 and CDR2: SGHAT and FQNNGV. Trimming stripped 6 bases from V and 4 bases from J, with 13 bases between. CDR3 length: 14 amino acids. DNA for the CDR3: TGTGCCAGCAGTCCCGGGACCTCGAATCAGCCCCAGCATTTT. Translated: CASSPGTSNQPQHF.

The rearrangement joins TRBV15 to TRBJ2-3; a weak D match, TRBD2 (6 bases). CDR1 LNHNV and CDR2 YYDKDF come from the germline V gene (reference sequence). There are 16 residues in the CDR3. Trimming shortened V by 5 bases and J by 0 bases, and 15 bases separated the two germline ends. CDR3 region: CATSLRGLQSTDTQYF. The CDR3 region has the DNA TGTGCCACCAGCCTTAGGGGACTCCAAAGCACAGATACGCAGTATTTT.

This rearrangement joins TRBV5-1 to TRBJ2-5; perhaps TRBD1 as D (6 bases). This CDR3 is 14 amino acids long. Trimming removed 0 bases from V and 5 bases from J, with 11 bases in between. The germline CDR1 and CDR2 sequences are SGHRS and YFSETQ. CDR3 region: CASSLGQGKETQYF. The CDR3 nucleotides are TGCGCCAGCAGCTTGGGGCAGGGGAAGGAGACCCAGTACTTC.